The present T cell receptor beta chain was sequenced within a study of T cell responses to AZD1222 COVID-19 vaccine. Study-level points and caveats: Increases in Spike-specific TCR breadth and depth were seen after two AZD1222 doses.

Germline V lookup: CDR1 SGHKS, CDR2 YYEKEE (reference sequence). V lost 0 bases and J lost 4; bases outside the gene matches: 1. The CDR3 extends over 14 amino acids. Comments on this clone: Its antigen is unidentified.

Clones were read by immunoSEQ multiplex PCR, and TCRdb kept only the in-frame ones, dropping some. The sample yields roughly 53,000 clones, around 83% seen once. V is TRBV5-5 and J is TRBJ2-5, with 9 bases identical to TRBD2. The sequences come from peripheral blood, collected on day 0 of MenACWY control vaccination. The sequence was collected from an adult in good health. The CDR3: CASSLELAGETQYF. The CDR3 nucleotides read TGTGCCAGCAGCTTGGAACTAGCGGGAGAGACCCAGTACTTC.